Shown below are 20 T cell receptor beta chains from a single sample sequenced in a study of cytomegalovirus exposure and HLA in healthy donors. Profiling relied on immunoSEQ multiplex PCR, and the TCRdb table lists in-frame clones only, not all of them. The top ten hold 10% of the sample, which has some 170,000 clones, 85% to 90% seen once. Sequencing was carried out using PBMCs. The receptors stem from a woman between 18 and 30 years old in good health and CMV-seropositive.

The chain recombines TRBV9 with TRBJ2-3; possibly TRBD2 for D (6 bases). The CDR3 spans 16 residues. Germline V gene data show CDR1 as SGDLS and CDR2 as YYNGEE. Between the trimmed V and J ends, which lost 0 bases and 6 bases, there was a span of 17 bases. The CDR3 nucleotides are TGTGCCAGCAGCGTAGTAGGTAGCGGCTTATGGGATACGCAGTATTTT. This gives the protein CASSVVGSGLWDTQYF.

J is TRBJ2-2 and V is TRBV5-1; TRBD2 matches 8 bases. The CDR3 totals 17 residues. Germline CDR1 SGHRS, CDR2 YFSETQ. V lost 4 bases, J lost 7 bases, and 15 bases stayed unmatched. The DNA of the CDR3 is TGCGCCAGCAGCATTCGGGCTACGGGAGGGCCATACGGGGAGCTGTTTTTT. Its translation: CASSIRATGGPYGELFF.

The chain has TRBV6-1 and TRBJ1-5; a weak D match, TRBD1 (5 bases). The CDR3 contains 15 residues. V dropped 1 base and J dropped 6 bases, with 13 bases sitting between them. Germline CDR1 MNHNS, CDR2 SASEGT. CDR3 amino acids: CASSEGVGAAQPQHF. In DNA form, the CDR3 reads TGTGCCAGCAGTGAAGGGGTAGGGGCGGCTCAGCCCCAGCATTTT.

As DNA, the CDR3 is TGTGCCAGCAGCCCCGGGGGGTCCTACGAGCAGTACTTC. This codes for CASSPGGSYEQYF. The rearrangement uses TRBV7-2 and TRBJ2-7; 7 bases map to TRBD2. This CDR3 has 13 amino acids. With V trimmed by 5 bases and J by 1 base, 2 bases remained unmatched. CDR1 SGHTA and CDR2 FQGNSA come from the germline V gene.

The chain uses TRBV30 and TRBJ2-3; 8 bases are a match to TRBD2. V trimming: 5 bases; J trimming: 6 bases; junction bases outside the gene matches: 7. This CDR3 has 13 amino acids. Germline V lookup: CDR1 GTSNPN, CDR2 SVGIG (reference sequence). CDR3 nucleotide sequence: TGTGCCTGGGGACTAGCACCTGGGGATACGCAGTATTTT. Translation: CAWGLAPGDTQYF.

This rearrangement joins TRBV7-6 to TRBJ1-5; 8 bases line up with TRBD1. V was clipped by 4 bases and J by 5 bases; unmatched bases: 7. The CDR3 totals 15 residues. Germline CDR1 and CDR2: SGHVS and FNYEAQ. CDR3 sequence: CASSSDRGLDQPQHF. CDR3 DNA sequence: TGTGCCAGCAGCTCCGACAGGGGTCTTGATCAGCCCCAGCATTTT. The full variable domain, completed using reference TRBV7-6 and TRBJ1-5, is GAGVSQSPRYKVTKRGQDVALRCDPISGHVSLYWYRQALGQGPEFLTYFNYEAQQDKSGLPNDRFSAERPEGSISTLTIQRTEQRDSAMYRCASSSDRGLDQPQHFGDGTRLSIL.

The rearrangement joins TRBV6-1 to TRBJ2-1; 8 nucleotides line up with TRBD2. The CDR3 spans 15 residues. Unmatched junction bases numbered 12, after V lost 5 bases and J lost 9 bases. CDR1 is MNHNS, CDR2 SASEGT, per germline. In DNA, the CDR3 is TGTGCCAGCAGTCCCGGTGATAGCGGGACGGGTGAGCAGTTCTTC. Protein sequence: CASSPGDSGTGEQFF.

This chain joins TRBV27 and TRBJ1-5; TRBD1 is a possible D gene (5 bases). The CDR3 is made up of 15 amino acids. The ends were cut back, 6 bases at V and 4 bases at J, with 16 bases in the middle. CDR1 and CDR2 (germline): MNHEY, SMNVEV (reference sequence). The CDR3 coding sequence is TGTGCCAGCAGCTACAGCGGGGCAGGGAATCAGCCCCAGCATTTT. Its protein product is CASSYSGAGNQPQHF.

V usage is TRBV7-6 and J usage is TRBJ2-1; D is possibly TRBD2 (5 bases). The CDR3 spans 12 residues. Trimming shortened V by 4 bases and J by 7 bases, and 8 bases separated the two germline ends. CDR1 is SGHVS, CDR2 FNYEAQ, per germline. The CDR3 loop is CASSSGWNEQFF. In nucleotides, the CDR3 is TGTGCCAGCAGCTCGGGGTGGAATGAGCAGTTCTTC.

This clone appeared once. J is TRBJ2-3 and V is TRBV5-1; D call uncertain. CDR3 length: 15 amino acids. V lost 2 bases and J lost 0, with 10 bases in between. Germline CDR1 reads SGHRS; CDR2 reads YFSETQ. The CDR3: CASSFEVSSTDTQYF. The DNA for the CDR3 is TGCGCCAGCAGCTTTGAGGTCTCTAGCACAGATACGCAGTATTTT.

This clone was detected once. The chain couples TRBV6-5 to TRBJ2-3; 7 bases are a match to TRBD2. With 5 bases clipped from V and 1 base from J, the junction kept 3 bases outside the gene matches. This CDR3 is 14 amino acids long. In germline, CDR1 is MNHEY, CDR2 SVGAGI. CDR3: CASSPTSGTDTQYF. The CDR3 nucleotides are TGTGCCAGCAGTCCCACTAGCGGCACAGATACGCAGTATTTT.

The chain recombines TRBV7-3 with TRBJ2-1, with 10 bases identical to TRBD2. This CDR3 is built from 14 residues. Unmatched junction bases numbered 8, after V lost 5 bases and J lost 10 bases. Germline CDR1 and CDR2: SGHTA and FQGTGA. CDR3 DNA sequence: TGTGCCAGCAGCATTCACCAACTAGCGGGAGAGCAGTTCTTC. This codes for CASSIHQLAGEQFF.

The CDR3 coding sequence is TGTGCCAGCAGTTCCTACAGGGGAGAGGAGCAGTTCTTC. Amino acids: CASSSYRGEEQFF. The gene calls are TRBV6-5 and TRBJ2-1, with 7 bases aligning to TRBD1. This CDR3 has 13 amino acids. From germline, CDR1 is MNHEY and CDR2 SVGAGI. The junction had 7 bases not matched to a gene; V was cut back by 4 bases and J by 10 bases.

V usage is TRBV6-6 and J usage is TRBJ2-5; maybe TRBD1 (6 bases). The CDR3 is 16 residues long. The V end lost 2 bases, the J end lost 3 bases, and 16 bases lay between the germline ends. Germline V CDR1 and CDR2: MNHNY, SVGAGI (reference sequence). The CDR3 spells CASSYTHLGHKETQYF. The CDR3 DNA follows: TGTGCCAGCAGTTACACCCACCTGGGACACAAAGAGACCCAGTACTTC.

The gene calls are TRBV2 and TRBJ1-1; 8 nucleotides agree with TRBD1. V was pared by 7 bases and J by 4 bases, with 2 bases of the junction left unmatched. The CDR3 is made up of 12 amino acids. From germline, CDR1 is SNHLY and CDR2 FYNNEI. CDR3 region: CASNGQGTEAFF. CDR3 DNA: TGTGCCAGCAACGGACAGGGCACTGAAGCTTTCTTT.

This chain uses TRBV7-6 with TRBJ2-1, with TRBD2 matching 8 bases. Germline trimming cut 4 bases from V and 9 bases from J; bases unmatched to any gene: 8. Germline assignment: CDR1 SGHVS and CDR2 FNYEAQ. This CDR3 is 14 amino acids long. CDR3: CASSSIAGPVEQFF. DNA of the CDR3: TGTGCCAGCAGCTCAATAGCGGGACCGGTTGAGCAGTTCTTC.

The CDR3 DNA reads as TGTGCCAGCAGCCCACCGGGACTAGCCTACAATGAGCAGTTCTTC. Translated, it gives CASSPPGLAYNEQFF. V gene TRBV7-3 combines with J gene TRBJ2-1, with 8 bases identical to TRBD2. The germline CDR1 and CDR2 sequences are SGHTA and FQGTGA. The CDR3 length is 15 residues. Trimming removed 5 bases from V and 2 bases from J; junction bases left unmatched: 5.

The CDR3 coding sequence is TGCGCCAGCAGCCACGGTGGAGGCAGCAATCAGCCCCAGCATTTT. Protein: CASSHGGGSNQPQHF. The V call is TRBV4-1, the J call TRBJ1-5; D gene ambiguous. Germline CDR1 reads MGHRA; CDR2 reads YSYEKL. With 3 bases removed from V and 1 base from J, the gap between germline ends came to 10 bases. The CDR3 consists of 15 residues.

The V call is TRBV2, the J call TRBJ2-1; TRBD2 matches 14 bases. This CDR3 spans 14 amino acids. Trimming cost V 6 bases and J 8 bases; bases outside gene matches: 3. From germline, CDR1 is SNHLY and CDR2 FYNNEI. As DNA, the CDR3 is TGTGCCAGCAGGGGGACTAGCGGGAGTTATGAGCAGTTCTTC. This translates into CASRGTSGSYEQFF.

The chain is built from TRBV9 and TRBJ1-2, with 8 bases aligning to TRBD1. The junction had 2 bases not matched to a gene; V was cut back by 0 bases and J by 4 bases. This CDR3 is built from 14 residues. CDR1 SGDLS and CDR2 YYNGEE come from the germline V gene. Here the CDR3 DNA reads TGTGCCAGCAGCGTAGAGGACAGGGTCTATGGCTACACCTTC. Translating gives CASSVEDRVYGYTF.